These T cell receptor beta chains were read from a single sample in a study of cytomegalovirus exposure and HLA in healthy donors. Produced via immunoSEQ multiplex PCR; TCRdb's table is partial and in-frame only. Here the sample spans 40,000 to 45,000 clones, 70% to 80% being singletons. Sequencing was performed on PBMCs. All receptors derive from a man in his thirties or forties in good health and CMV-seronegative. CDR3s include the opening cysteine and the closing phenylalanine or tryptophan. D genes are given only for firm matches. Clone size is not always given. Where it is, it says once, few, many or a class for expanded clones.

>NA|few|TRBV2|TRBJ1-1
CASSGQLNTEAFF
TGTGCCAGCAGTGGACAGTTGAACACTGAAGCTTTCTTT
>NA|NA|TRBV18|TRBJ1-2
CASSPRDLDGYTF
TGTGCCAGCTCACCCAGGGACTTGGATGGCTACACCTTC
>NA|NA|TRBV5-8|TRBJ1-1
CASSRTPLANTEAFF
TGTGCCAGCAGCAGGACTCCCTTAGCGAACACTGAAGCTTTCTTT
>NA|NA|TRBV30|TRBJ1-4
CAWSPFHSREKLFF
TGTGCCTGGAGCCCCTTTCACAGCCGGGAAAAACTGTTTTTT
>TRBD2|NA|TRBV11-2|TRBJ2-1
CASSSISGPGYNEQFF
TGTGCCAGCAGCTCGATTAGCGGGCCGGGGTACAATGAGCAGTTCTTC
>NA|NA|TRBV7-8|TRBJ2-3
CASSSEVPGGDTQYF
TGTGCCAGCAGCTCCGAGGTTCCCGGGGGAGATACGCAGTATTTT
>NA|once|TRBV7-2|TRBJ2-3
CASSPFGGSDTQYF
TGTGCCAGCAGCCCCTTTGGAGGCTCAGATACGCAGTATTTT
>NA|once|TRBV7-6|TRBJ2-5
CASSRGAETQYF
TGTGCCAGCAGCCGCGGAGCGGAGACCCAGTACTTC
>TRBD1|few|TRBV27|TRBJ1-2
CASRTDRTWGGYTF
TGTGCCAGCAGAACGGACAGGACTTGGGGTGGCTACACCTTC
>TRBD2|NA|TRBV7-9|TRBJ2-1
CSSSSLAGVFYNEQFF
TGTTCCAGCAGCTCCCTAGCGGGAGTGTTCTACAATGAGCAGTTCTTC
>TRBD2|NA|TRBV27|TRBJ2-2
CASKREGQVTGELFF
TGTGCCAGCAAGCGGGAGGGCCAGGTCACCGGGGAGCTGTTTTTT
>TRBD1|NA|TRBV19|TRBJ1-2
CAGADRVNGYTF
TGTGCCGGGGCAGACAGGGTGAACGGCTACACCTTC
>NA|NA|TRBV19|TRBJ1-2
CASSPGRGKGYGYTF
TGTGCCAGTAGTCCGGGGAGGGGGAAAGGCTATGGCTACACCTTC
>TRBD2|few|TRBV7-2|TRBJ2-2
CASSLVPGGDTGELFF
TGTGCCAGCAGCTTAGTACCGGGAGGGGACACCGGGGAGCTGTTTTTT
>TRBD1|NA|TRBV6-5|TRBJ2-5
CASGDSLKTQYF
TGTGCCAGCGGGGACAGCCTGAAAACCCAGTACTTC
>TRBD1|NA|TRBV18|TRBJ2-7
CASSPGTGPYEQYF
TGTGCCAGCTCACCAGGGACAGGGCCCTACGAGCAGTACTTC
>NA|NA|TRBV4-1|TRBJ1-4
CASNPNHRGWDEKLFF
TGCGCCAGCAACCCTAACCACCGGGGTTGGGATGAAAAACTGTTTTTT
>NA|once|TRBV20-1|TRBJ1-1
CSARDRGEAFF
TGCAGTGCTAGAGATCGGGGGGAAGCTTTCTTT
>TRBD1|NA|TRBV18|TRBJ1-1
CASSPRGTANTEAFF
TGTGCCAGCTCACCTCGTGGGACAGCGAACACTGAAGCTTTCTTT
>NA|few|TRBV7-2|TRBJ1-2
CASSPMVGSYGYTF
TGTGCCAGCAGCCCAATGGTGGGCTCCTATGGCTACACCTTC
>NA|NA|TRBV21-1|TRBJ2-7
CASSKNPSSSYRNRDSYEQYF
TGTGCCAGCAGCAAAAATCCCTCCTCTTCCTACCGAAACAGGGACTCCTACGAGCAGTACTTC
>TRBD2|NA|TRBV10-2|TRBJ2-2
CASSGLAGPSTGELFF
TGCGCCAGTTCGGGACTAGCGGGACCTAGCACCGGGGAGCTGTTTTTT
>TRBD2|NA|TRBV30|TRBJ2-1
CAWSEGGLAGNEQFF
TGTGCCTGGAGTGAGGGGGGACTAGCGGGAAATGAGCAGTTCTTC
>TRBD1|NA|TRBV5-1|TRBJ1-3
CASSLESGQGGNTIYF
TGCGCCAGCAGCTTGGAAAGCGGACAGGGCGGAAACACCATATATTTT
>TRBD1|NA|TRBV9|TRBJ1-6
CVWAEGQVYNSPLHF
TGTGTCTGGGCGGAGGGACAGGTATATAATTCACCCCTCCACTTT
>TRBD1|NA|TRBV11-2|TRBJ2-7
CASRTNLDRGYEQYF
TGTGCCAGCAGGACAAACTTGGACAGGGGATACGAGCAGTACTTC
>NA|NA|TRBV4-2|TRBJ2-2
CASSQAVANTGELFF
TGTGCCAGCAGCCAAGCCGTTGCGAACACCGGGGAGCTGTTTTTT
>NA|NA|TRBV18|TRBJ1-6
CASSTAKSRGADSPLHF
TGTGCCAGCTCAACAGCTAAAAGTCGGGGGGCGGATTCACCCCTCCACTTT
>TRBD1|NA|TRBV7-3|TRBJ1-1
CASSLEPGTGAFF
TGTGCCAGCAGCTTAGAACCCGGGACAGGGGCTTTCTTT
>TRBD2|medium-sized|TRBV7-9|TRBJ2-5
CASSWGGQETQYF
TGTGCCAGCAGCTGGGGGGGACAAGAGACCCAGTACTTC
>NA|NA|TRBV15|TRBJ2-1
CATSLLNYNEQFF
TGTGCCACCAGCCTTCTTAACTACAATGAGCAGTTCTTC
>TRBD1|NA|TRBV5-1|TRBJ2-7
CASSLRDRWYEQYF
TGCGCCAGCAGCTTGAGGGACAGGTGGTACGAGCAGTACTTC
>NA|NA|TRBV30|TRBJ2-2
CAWSAGVYSNTGELFF
TGTGCCTGGAGTGCCGGGGTTTACTCGAACACCGGGGAGCTGTTTTTT
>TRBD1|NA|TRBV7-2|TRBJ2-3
CASFRDRGADTQYF
TGTGCCAGCTTCCGGGACAGGGGGGCAGATACGCAGTATTTT
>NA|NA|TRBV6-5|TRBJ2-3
CASRGGGTQYF
TGTGCCAGCAGGGGGGGAGGTACGCAGTATTTT
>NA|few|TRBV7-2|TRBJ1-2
CASSTPRQGTYGYTF
TGTGCCAGCAGCACACCCCGTCAGGGTACCTATGGCTACACCTTC
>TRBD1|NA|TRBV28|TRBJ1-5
CASNFGAGGSQPQHF
TGTGCCAGCAACTTTGGGGCAGGGGGAAGTCAGCCCCAGCATTTT
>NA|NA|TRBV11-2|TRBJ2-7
CASSLASGSPAYEQYF
TGTGCCAGCAGCTTAGCTTCCGGGTCTCCAGCCTACGAGCAGTACTTC
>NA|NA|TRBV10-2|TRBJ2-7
CASSAPGDTYEQYF
TGCGCCAGCAGTGCACCCGGGGACACCTACGAGCAGTACTTC
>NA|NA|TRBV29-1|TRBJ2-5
CSVGTGAGGTQYF
TGCAGCGTTGGGACAGGGGCGGGAGGGACCCAGTACTTC
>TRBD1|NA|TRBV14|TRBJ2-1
CASSHFRDRGINEQFF
TGTGCCAGCAGTCACTTCCGGGACAGGGGGATAAATGAGCAGTTCTTC